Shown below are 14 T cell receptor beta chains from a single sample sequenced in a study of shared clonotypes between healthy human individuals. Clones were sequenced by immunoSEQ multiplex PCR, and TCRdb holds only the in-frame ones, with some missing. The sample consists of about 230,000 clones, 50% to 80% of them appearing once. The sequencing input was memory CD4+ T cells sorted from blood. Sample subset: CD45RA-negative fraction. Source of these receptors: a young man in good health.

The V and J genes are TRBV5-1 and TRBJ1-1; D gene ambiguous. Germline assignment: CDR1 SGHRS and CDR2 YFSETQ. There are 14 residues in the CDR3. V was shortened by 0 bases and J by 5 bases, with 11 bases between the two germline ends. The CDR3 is CASSLVPGSTEAFF. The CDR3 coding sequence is TGCGCCAGCAGCTTGGTCCCCGGGTCAACTGAAGCTTTCTTT. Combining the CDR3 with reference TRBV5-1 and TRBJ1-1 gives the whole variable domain KAGVTQTPRYLIKTRGQQVTLSCSPISGHRSVSWYQQTPGQGLQFLFEYFSETQRNKGNFPGRFSGRQFSNSRSEMNVSTLELGDSALYLCASSLVPGSTEAFFGQGTRLTVV.

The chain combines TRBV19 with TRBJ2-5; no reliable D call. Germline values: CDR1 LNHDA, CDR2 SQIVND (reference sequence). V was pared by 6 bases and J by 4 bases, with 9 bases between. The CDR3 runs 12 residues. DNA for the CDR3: TGTGCCAGTAGCCTACCTCGAGAGACCCAGTACTTC. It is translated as CASSLPRETQYF.

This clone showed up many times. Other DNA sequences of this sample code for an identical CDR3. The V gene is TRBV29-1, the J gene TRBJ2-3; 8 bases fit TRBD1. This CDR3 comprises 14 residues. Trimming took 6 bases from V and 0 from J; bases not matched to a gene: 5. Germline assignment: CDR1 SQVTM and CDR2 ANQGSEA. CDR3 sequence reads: CSVVGQGSTDTQYF. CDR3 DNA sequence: TGCAGCGTGGTCGGACAGGGAAGCACAGATACGCAGTATTTT.

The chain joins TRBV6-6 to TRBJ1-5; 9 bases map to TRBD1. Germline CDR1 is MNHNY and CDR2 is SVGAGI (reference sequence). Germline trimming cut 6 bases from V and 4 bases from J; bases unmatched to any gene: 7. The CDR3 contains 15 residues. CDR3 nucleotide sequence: TGTGCCAGCAGATCGGACAGGGGCCCGAATCAGCCCCAGCATTTT. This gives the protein CASRSDRGPNQPQHF.

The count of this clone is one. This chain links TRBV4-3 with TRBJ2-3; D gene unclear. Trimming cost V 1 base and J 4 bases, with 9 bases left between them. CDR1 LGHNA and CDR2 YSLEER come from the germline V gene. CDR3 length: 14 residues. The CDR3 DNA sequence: TGCGCCAGCAGCCAAGTTTCGCCAGCAGATACGCAGTATTTT. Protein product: CASSQVSPADTQYF.

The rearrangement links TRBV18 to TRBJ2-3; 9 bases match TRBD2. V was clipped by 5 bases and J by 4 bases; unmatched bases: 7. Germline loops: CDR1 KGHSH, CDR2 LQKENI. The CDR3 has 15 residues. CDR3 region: CASSSLAGFADTQYF. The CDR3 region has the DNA TGTGCCAGCTCATCTCTAGCGGGATTTGCAGATACGCAGTATTTT.

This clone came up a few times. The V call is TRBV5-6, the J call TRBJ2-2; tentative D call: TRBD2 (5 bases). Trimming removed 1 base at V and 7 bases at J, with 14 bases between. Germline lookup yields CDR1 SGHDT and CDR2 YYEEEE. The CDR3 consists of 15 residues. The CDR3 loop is CASSLRARGSGELFF. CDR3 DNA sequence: TGTGCCAGCAGCTTGAGGGCCAGAGGGAGCGGGGAGCTGTTTTTT.

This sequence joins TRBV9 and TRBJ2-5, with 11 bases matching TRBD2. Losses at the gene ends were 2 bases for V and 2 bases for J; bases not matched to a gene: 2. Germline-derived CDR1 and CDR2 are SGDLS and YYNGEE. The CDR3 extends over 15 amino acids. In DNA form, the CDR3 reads TGTGCCAGCAGCGTCGGGACTAGCGGACAAGAGACCCAGTACTTC. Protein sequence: CASSVGTSGQETQYF.

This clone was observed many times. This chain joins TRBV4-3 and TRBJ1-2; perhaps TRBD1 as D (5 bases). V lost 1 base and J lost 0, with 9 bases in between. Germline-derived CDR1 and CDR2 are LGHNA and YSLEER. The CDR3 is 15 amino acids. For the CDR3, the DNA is TGCGCCAGCAGCCAAGTGGTAGGGGCTAACTATGGCTACACCTTC. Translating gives CASSQVVGANYGYTF.

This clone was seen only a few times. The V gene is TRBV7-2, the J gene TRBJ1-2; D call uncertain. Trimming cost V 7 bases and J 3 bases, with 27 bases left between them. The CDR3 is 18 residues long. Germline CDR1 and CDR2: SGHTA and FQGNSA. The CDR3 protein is CASTPRADIFPYDYGYTF. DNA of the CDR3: TGTGCCAGCACCCCGAGGGCAGATATCTTCCCATATGACTATGGCTACACCTTC.

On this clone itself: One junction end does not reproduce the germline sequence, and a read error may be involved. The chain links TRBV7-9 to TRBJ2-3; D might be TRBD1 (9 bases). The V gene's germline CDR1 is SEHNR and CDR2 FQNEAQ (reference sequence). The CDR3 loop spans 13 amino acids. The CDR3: CTSGGQGADTQYF. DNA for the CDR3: TGTACCAGCGGGGGACAGGGTGCAGATACGCAGTATTTT.

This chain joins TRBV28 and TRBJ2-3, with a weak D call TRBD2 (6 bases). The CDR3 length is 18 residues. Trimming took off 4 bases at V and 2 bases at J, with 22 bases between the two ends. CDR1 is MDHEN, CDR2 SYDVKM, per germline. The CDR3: CASSSNIAARGFTDTQYF. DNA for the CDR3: TGTGCCAGCAGTTCTAATATAGCGGCGAGGGGTTTCACAGATACGCAGTATTTT. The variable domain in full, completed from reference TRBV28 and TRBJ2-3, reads DVKVTQSSRYLVKRTGEKVFLECVQDMDHENMFWYRQDPGLGLRLIYFSYDVKMKEKGDIPEGYSVSREKKERFSLILESASTNQTSMYLCASSSNIAARGFTDTQYFGPGTRLTVL.

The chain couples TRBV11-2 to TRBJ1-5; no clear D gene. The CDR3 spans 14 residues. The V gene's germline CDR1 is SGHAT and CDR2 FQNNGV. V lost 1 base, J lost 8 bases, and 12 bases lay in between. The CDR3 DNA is TGTGCCAGCAGCTTAGTGGGCCCGGGCGAGCCCCAGCATTTT. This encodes CASSLVGPGEPQHF. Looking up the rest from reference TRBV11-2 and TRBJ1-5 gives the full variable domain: EAGVAQSPRYKIIEKRQSVAFWCNPISGHATLYWYQQILGQGPKLLIQFQNNGVVDDSQLPKDRFSAERLKGVDSTLKIQPAKLEDSAVYLCASSLVGPGEPQHFGDGTRLSIL.

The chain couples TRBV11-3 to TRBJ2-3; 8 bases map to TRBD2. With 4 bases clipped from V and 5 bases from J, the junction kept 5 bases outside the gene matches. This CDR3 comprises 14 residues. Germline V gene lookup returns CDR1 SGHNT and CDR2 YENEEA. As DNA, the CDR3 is TGTGCCAGCAGCTCGATGACTAGCGTAGATACGCAGTATTTT. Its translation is CASSSMTSVDTQYF. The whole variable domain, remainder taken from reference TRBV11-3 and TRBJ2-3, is EAGVVQSPRYKIIEKKQPVAFWCNPISGHNTLYWYLQNLGQGPELLIRYENEEAVDDSQLPKDRFSAERLKGVDSTLKIQPAELGDSAVYLCASSSMTSVDTQYFGPGTRLTVL.